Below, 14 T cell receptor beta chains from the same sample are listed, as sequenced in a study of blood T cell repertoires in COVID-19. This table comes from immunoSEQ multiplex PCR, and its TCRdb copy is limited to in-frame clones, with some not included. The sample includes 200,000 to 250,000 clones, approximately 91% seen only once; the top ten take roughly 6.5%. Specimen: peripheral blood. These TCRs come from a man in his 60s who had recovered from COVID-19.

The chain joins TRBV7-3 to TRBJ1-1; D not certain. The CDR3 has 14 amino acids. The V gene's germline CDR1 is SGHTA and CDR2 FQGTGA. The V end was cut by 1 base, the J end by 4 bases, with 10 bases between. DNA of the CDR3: TGTGCCAGCAGCTTAAGGGATCGGGGCACTGAAGCTTTCTTT. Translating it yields CASSLRDRGTEAFF. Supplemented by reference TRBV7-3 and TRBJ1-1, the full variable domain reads GAGVSQTPSNKVTEKGKYVELRCDPISGHTALYWYRQSLGQGPEFLIYFQGTGAADDSGLPNDRFFAVRPEGSVSTLKIQRTERGDSAVYLCASSLRDRGTEAFFGQGTRLTVV.

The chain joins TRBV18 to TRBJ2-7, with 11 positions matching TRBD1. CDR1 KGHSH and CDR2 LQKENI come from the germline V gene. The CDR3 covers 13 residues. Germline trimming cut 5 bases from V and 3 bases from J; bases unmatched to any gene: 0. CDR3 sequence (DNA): TGTGCCAGCTCAGGGACAGGGGGCTACGAGCAGTACTTC. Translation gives CASSGTGGYEQYF.

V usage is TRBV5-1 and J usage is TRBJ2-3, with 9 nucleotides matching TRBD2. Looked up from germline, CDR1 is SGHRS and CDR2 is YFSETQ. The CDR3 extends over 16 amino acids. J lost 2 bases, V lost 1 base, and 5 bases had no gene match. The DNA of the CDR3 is TGCGCCAGCAGCTTGCTAGCGGGGACATTCACAGATACGCAGTATTTT. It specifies CASSLLAGTFTDTQYF.

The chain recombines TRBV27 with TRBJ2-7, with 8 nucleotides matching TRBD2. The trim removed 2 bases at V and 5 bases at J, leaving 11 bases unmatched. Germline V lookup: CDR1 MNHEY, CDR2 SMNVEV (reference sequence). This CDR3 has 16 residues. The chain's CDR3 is CASSLQGGSGSHEQYF. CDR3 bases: TGTGCCAGCAGTTTACAGGGTGGAAGCGGGAGCCACGAGCAGTACTTC.

The CDR3 region is CASSKTGPVGEQYF. The DNA for the CDR3 is TGTGCCAGCAGCAAGACAGGGCCGGTAGGGGAGCAGTACTTC. The gene calls are TRBV11-2 and TRBJ2-7; TRBD1 aligns across 7 bases. The V gene's germline CDR1 is SGHAT and CDR2 FQNNGV. CDR3 size: 14 residues. V lost 5 bases, J lost 7 bases, and 11 bases stayed unmatched. The variable domain in full, with the rest retrieved from reference TRBV11-2 and TRBJ2-7, is EAGVAQSPRYKIIEKRQSVAFWCNPISGHATLYWYQQILGQGPKLLIQFQNNGVVDDSQLPKDRFSAERLKGVDSTLKIQPAKLEDSAVYLCASSKTGPVGEQYFGPGTRLTVT.

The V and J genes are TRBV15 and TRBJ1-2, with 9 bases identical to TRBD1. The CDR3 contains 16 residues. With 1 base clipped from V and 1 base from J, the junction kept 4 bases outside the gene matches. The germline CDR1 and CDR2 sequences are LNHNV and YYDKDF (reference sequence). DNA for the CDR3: TGTGCCACCAGCAGAGTGGTGGGACAGGGTAACTATGGCTACACCTTC. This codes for CATSRVVGQGNYGYTF. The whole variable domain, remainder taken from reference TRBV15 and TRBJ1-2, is DAMVIQNPRYQVTQFGKPVTLSCSQTLNHNVMYWYQQKSSQAPKLLFHYYDKDFNNEADTPDNFQSRRPNTSFCFLDIRSPGLGDTAMYLCATSRVVGQGNYGYTFGSGTRLTVV.

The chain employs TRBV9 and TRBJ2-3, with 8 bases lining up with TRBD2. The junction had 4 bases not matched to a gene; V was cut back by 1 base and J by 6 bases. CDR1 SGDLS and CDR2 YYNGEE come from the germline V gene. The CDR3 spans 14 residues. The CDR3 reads CASSVSRGGDTQYF. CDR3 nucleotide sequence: TGTGCCAGCAGCGTATCTCGCGGGGGGGATACGCAGTATTTT.

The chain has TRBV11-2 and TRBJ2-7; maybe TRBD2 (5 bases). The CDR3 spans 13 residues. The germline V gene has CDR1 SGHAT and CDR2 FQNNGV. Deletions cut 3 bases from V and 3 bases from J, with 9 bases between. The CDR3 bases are TGTGCCAGCAGCTTCGAGCGGTTCTACGAGCAGTACTTC. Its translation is CASSFERFYEQYF.

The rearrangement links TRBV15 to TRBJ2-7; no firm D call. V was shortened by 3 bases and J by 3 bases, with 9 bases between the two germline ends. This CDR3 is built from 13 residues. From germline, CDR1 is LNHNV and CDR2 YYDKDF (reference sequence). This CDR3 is CATSSSSGYEQYF. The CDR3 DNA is TGTGCCACCAGCAGTTCCTCGGGCTACGAGCAGTACTTC. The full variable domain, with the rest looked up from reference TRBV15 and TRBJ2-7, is DAMVIQNPRYQVTQFGKPVTLSCSQTLNHNVMYWYQQKSSQAPKLLFHYYDKDFNNEADTPDNFQSRRPNTSFCFLDIRSPGLGDTAMYLCATSSSSGYEQYFGPGTRLTVT.

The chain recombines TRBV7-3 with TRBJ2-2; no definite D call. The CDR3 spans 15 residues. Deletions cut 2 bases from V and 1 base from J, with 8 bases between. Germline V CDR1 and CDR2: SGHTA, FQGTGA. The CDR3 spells CASSLLGQNTGELFF. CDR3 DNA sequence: TGTGCCAGCAGCTTACTCGGTCAGAACACCGGGGAGCTGTTTTTT.

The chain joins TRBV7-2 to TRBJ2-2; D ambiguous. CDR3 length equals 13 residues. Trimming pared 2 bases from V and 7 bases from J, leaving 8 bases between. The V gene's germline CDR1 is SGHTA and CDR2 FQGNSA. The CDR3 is CASSLSLGGELFF. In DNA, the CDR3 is TGTGCCAGCAGCTTATCCCTCGGCGGGGAGCTGTTTTTT.

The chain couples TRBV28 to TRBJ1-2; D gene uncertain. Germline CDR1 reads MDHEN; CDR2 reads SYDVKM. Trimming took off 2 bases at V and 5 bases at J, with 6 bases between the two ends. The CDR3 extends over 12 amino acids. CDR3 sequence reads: CASSLIQYGYTF. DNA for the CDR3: TGTGCCAGCAGTTTAATCCAGTATGGCTACACCTTC.

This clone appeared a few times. Here the CDR3 DNA reads TGTGCCAGCAGCAAGCGAGGTACCGAAGCTTTCTTT. Its translation is CASSKRGTEAFF. V usage is TRBV5-6 and J usage is TRBJ1-1; D unresolved. Germline V CDR1 and CDR2: SGHDT, YYEEEE. The CDR3 consists of 12 residues. V gave up 4 bases and J gave up 8 bases, with 12 bases separating them.

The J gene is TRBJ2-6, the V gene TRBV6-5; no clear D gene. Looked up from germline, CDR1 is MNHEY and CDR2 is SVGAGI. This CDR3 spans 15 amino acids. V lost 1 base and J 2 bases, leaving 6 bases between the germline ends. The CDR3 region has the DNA TGTGCCAGCAGTTACTGGCAGGCTGGGGCCAACGTCCTGACTTTC. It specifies CASSYWQAGANVLTF.